The present T cell receptor beta chain was sequenced within a study of shared clonotypes between healthy human individuals. Germline V gene data show CDR1 as MGHRA and CDR2 as YSYEKL. V was trimmed by 1 base and J by 4 bases, leaving 11 bases between them. The CDR3 has 15 residues. The protocol was immunoSEQ multiplex PCR, while the TCRdb copy is restricted to in-frame clones and leaves out a portion. This table holds 1 million to 1.3 million clones, roughly 74% found once. The sequencing sample was made of memory CD4+ T cells from PBMCs. Subset noted: CD45RA-negative fraction. The chain has TRBV4-1 and TRBJ1-3; maybe TRBD1 (5 bases). The receptor was derived from a man younger than 35 in good health. Some clones in this sample may be carry-over from other donors' samples. The CDR3 bases are TGCGCCAGCAGCCAAGCCCAGGGATCCGGAAACACCATATATTTT. Encoded protein: CASSQAQGSGNTIYF.